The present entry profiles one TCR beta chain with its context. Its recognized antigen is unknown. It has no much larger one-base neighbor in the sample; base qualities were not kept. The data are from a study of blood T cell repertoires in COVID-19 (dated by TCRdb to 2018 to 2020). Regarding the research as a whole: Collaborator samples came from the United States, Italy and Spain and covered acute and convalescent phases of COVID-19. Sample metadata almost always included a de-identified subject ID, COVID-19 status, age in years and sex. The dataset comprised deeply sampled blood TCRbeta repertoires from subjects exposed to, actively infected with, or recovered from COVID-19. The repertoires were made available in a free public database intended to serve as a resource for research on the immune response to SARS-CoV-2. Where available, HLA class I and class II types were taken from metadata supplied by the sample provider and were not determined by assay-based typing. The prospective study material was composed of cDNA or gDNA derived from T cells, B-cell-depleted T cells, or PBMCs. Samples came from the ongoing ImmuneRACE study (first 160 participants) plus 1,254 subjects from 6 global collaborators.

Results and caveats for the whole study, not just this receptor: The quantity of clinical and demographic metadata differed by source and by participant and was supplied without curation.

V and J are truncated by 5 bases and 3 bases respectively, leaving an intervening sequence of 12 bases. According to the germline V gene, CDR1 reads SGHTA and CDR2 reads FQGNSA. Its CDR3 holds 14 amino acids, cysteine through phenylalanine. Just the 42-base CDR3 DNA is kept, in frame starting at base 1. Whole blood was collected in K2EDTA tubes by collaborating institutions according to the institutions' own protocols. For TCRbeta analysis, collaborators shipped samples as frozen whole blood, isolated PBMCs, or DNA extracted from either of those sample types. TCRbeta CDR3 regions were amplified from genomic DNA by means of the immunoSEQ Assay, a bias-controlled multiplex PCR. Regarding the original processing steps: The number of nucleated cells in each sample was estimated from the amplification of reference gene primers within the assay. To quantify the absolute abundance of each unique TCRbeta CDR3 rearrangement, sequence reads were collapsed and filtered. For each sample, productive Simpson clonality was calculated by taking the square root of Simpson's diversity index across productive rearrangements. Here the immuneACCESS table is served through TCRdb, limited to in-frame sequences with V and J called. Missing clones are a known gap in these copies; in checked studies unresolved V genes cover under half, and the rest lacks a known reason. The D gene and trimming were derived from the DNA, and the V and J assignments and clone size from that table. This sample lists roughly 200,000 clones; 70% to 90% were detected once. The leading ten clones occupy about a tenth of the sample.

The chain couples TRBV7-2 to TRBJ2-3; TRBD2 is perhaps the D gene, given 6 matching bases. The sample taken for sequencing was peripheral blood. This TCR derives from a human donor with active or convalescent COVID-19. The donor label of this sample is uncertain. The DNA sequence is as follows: TGTGCCAGCAGCCCCTCACTAGCAACAGATACGCAGTATTTT. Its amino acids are CASSPSLATDTQYF.